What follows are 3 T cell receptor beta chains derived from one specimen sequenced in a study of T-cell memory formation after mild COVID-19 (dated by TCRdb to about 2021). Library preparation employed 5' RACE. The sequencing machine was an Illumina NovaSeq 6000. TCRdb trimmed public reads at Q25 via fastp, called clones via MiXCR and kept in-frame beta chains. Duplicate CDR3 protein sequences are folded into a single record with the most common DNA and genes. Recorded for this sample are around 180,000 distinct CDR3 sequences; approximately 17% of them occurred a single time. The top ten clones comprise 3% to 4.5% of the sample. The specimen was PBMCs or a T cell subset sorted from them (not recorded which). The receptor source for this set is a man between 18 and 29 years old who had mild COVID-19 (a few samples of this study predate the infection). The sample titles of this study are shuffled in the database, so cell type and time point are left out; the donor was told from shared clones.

The chain's CDR3 is CASSTGLAGGETQYF. The CDR3 DNA is TGTGCCAGCAGCACCGGACTAGCGGGGGGAGAGACCCAGTACTTC. J is TRBJ2-5 and V is TRBV7-9; 14 nucleotides align to TRBD2. The CDR3 is 15 amino acids. CDR1 is SEHNR and CDR2 is FQNEAQ in the germline V gene (reference sequence). Trimming removed 5 bases from V and 4 bases from J; junction bases left unmatched: 3.

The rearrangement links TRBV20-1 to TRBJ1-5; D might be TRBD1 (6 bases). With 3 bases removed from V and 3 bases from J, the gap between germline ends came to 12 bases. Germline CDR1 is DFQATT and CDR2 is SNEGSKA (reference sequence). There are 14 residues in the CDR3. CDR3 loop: CSASDGQYNQPQHF. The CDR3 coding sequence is TGCAGTGCTAGTGATGGACAGTACAATCAGCCCCAGCATTTT.

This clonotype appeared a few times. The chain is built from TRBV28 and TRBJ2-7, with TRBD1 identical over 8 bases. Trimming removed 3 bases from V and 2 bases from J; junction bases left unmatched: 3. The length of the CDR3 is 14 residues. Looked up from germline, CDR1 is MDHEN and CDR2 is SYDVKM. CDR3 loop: CASSFTGGAYEQYV. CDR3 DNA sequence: TGTGCCAGCAGTTTTACAGGGGGAGCCTACGAGCAGTACGTC.